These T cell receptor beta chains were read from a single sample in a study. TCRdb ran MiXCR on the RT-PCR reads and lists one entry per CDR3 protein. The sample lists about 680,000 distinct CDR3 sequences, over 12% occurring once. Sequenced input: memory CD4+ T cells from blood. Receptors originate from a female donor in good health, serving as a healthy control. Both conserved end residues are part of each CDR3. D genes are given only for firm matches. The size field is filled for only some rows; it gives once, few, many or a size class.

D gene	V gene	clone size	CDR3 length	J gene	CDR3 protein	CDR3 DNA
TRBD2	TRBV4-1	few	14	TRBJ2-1	CASSQEASGGEQFF	TGCGCCAGCAGCCAAGAGGCGTCGGGGGGTGAGCAGTTCTTC
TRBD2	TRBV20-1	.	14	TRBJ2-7	CSAAGTSVPGEQYF	TGCAGTGCCGCCGGGACTAGCGTACCGGGAGAGCAGTACTTC
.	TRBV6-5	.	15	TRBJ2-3	CASRYSGPSTDTQYF	TGTGCCAGCAGGTATAGCGGTCCTAGCACAGATACGCAGTATTTT
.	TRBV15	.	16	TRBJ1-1	CATSSKSPVDNTEAFF	TGTGCCACCAGCAGTAAGAGCCCCGTTGACAACACTGAAGCTTTCTTT
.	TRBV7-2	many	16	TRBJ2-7	CASSPSLGASSYEQYF	TGTGCCAGCAGCCCCTCGCTCGGGGCGAGCTCCTACGAGCAGTACTTC
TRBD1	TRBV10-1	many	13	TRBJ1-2	CASSQDRVNGYTF	TGCGCCAGCAGTCAAGACAGGGTGAATGGCTACACCTTC
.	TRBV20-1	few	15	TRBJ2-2	CSASRYGSSPGELFF	TGCAGTGCTAGTCGGTACGGGAGCTCTCCCGGGGAGCTGTTTTTT
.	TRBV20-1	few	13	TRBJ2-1	CSARGLRRNEQFF	TGCAGTGCCCGAGGGCTCCGGCGAAATGAGCAGTTCTTC
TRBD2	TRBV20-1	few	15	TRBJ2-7	CSAVPGSSGNYEQYF	TGCAGTGCTGTTCCCGGGTCTAGCGGGAACTACGAGCAGTACTTC
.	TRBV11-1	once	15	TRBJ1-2	CASSPRDGPNYGYTF	TGTGCCAGCAGCCCACGGGACGGACCTAACTATGGCTACACCTTC
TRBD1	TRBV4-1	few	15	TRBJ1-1	CASSQGQFMNTEAFF	TGCGCCAGCAGCCAGGGACAGTTCATGAACACTGAAGCTTTCTTT
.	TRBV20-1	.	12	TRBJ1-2	CSATPTNYGYTF	TGCAGTGCTACACCTACGAACTATGGCTACACCTTC
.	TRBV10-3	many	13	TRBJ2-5	CAISDNGQETQYF	TGTGCCATCAGTGATAACGGACAAGAGACCCAGTACTTC
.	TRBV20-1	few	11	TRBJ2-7	CSALNSYEQYF	TGCAGTGCTCTGAATTCCTACGAGCAGTACTTC
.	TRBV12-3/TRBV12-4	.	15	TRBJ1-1	CASSFLGGGGTEAFF	TGTGCCAGCAGTTTCCTGGGTGGGGGCGGGACTGAAGCTTTCTTT
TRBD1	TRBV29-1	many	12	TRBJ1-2	CSSGGSNYGYTF	TGCAGCTCAGGGGGAAGTAACTATGGCTACACCTTC
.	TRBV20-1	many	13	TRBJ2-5	CSAGLNPEETQYF	TGCAGTGCTGGACTTAACCCAGAAGAGACCCAGTACTTC
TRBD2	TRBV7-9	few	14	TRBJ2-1	CATEGLAGIGEQFF	TGTGCCACCGAGGGACTAGCGGGGATCGGGGAGCAGTTCTTC
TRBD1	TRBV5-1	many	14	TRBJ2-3	CASSLQGERDTQYF	TGCGCCAGCAGCTTGCAGGGGGAGAGAGATACGCAGTATTTT
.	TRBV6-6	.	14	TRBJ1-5	CASSYGGVGETQHF	TGTGCCAGCAGTTATGGAGGGGTGGGAGAGACCCAGCATTTT
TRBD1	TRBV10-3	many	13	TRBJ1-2	CAIMGTGGSGYTF	TGTGCCATCATGGGGACAGGGGGCAGTGGCTACACCTTC
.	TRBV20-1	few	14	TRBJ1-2	CSARGGRSDYGYTF	TGCAGTGCTAGGGGCGGACGGTCGGACTATGGCTACACCTTC
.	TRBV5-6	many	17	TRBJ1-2	CASSLWVSRGVGYGYTF	TGTGCCAGCAGCTTGTGGGTGTCTCGGGGCGTTGGCTATGGCTACACCTTC
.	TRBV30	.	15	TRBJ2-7	CAWSGGVGSSYEQYF	TGTGCCTGGAGTGGTGGGGTGGGGTCCTCCTACGAGCAGTACTTC
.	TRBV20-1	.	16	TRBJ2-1	CSAPQAIRTTYNEQFF	TGCAGTGCCCCCCAGGCTATCCGGACGACCTACAATGAGCAGTTCTTC
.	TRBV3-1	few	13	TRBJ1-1	CASTPDSFTEAFF	TGTGCCAGCACCCCGGACAGTTTCACTGAAGCTTTCTTT
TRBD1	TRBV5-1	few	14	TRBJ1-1	CASSVLQGDSEAFF	TGCGCCAGCAGCGTCCTACAGGGGGATTCTGAAGCTTTCTTT
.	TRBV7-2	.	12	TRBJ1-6	CASSLYNSPLHF	TGTGCCAGCAGCTTATATAATTCACCCCTCCACTTT
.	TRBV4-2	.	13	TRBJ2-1	CASSQNRENEQFF	TGTGCCAGCAGCCAGAACCGGGAGAATGAGCAGTTCTTC
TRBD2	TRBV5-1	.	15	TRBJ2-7	CASSLGLADSYEQYF	TGCGCCAGCAGCTTAGGACTAGCGGACTCCTACGAGCAGTACTTC
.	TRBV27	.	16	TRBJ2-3	CASSLSARQITDTQYF	TGTGCCAGCAGTTTATCGGCCAGGCAGATCACAGATACGCAGTATTTT
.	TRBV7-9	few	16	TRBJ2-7	CASSYPTGQNSYEQYF	TGTGCCAGCAGCTACCCCACGGGACAAAACTCCTACGAGCAGTACTTC
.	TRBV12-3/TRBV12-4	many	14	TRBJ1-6	CASSLGGENSPLHF	TGTGCCAGCAGTTTAGGAGGCGAAAATTCACCCCTCCACTTT